The clone carrying this T cell receptor beta chain was seen repeatedly, ten times or more. The antigen is undetermined. This entry comes from a study of T cells in Graves' hyperthyroidism and ophthalmopathy. General study points: Ophthalmopathy was told apart from stable hyperthyroidism by a 13 V-J model.

CDR3 length: 14 amino acids. Germline CDR1 and CDR2: SNHLY and FYNNEI. Trimming pared 2 bases from V and 2 bases from J, leaving 10 bases between. Clinical symptoms, serum thyroxine, TRAb, thyroid ultrasound and orbital computed tomography established diagnosis. Isolation of PBMCs was performed on 8 to 10 ml fresh peripheral blood. Template material for amplifying TCR beta CDR3 regions consisted of RNA transcripts. The HTBI primer set drove a first-round RT-PCR of the TCR CDR3. From the multiplex PCR reads, TCRdb called clonotypes with MiXCR, one entry per CDR3 protein. This table has hundreds of thousands of distinct CDR3 sequences, 14% to 15% appearing once.

This clonotype was obtained from a woman aged 40 to 49 with Graves' ophthalmopathy. The gene calls are TRBV2 and TRBJ2-7; no definite D call. Source material: blood. This CDR3 is CASSERLVTYEQYF. The DNA for the CDR3 is TGTGCCAGCAGTGAACGGCTTGTAACCTACGAGCAGTACTTC.